These T cell receptor beta chains were read from a single sample in a study of T cell responses to AZD1222 COVID-19 vaccine. This table comes from immunoSEQ multiplex PCR, and its TCRdb copy is limited to in-frame clones, with some not included. The top ten hold around 16% of the sample, which has fewer than 120,000 clones, about 90% seen once. The input for sequencing was peripheral blood, taken 28 days after the second AZD1222 dose. These receptors were collected from an adult who received the AZD1222 COVID-19 vaccine. Both conserved end residues are part of each CDR3. A D gene is named only where the DNA matches it firmly. Only part of the rows carry a size: once, few, many, or a class if the clone is expanded.

d_gene: .; j_gene: TRBJ2-1; abundance: .; v_gene: TRBV3-1/TRBV3-2; CDR3nt: TGTGCCAGCAGCCAAGTTTCGAGGGGCAATGAGCAGTTCTTC; CDR3aa: CASSQVSRGNEQFF
d_gene: TRBD1; j_gene: TRBJ1-5; abundance: .; v_gene: TRBV28; CDR3nt: TGTGCCAGCAGTTCCTCCGACAGGGGAGAACAGCCCCAGCATTTT; CDR3aa: CASSSSDRGEQPQHF
d_gene: .; j_gene: TRBJ1-5; abundance: .; v_gene: TRBV7-8; CDR3nt: TGTGCCAGCAGCTTATTTTCGGTTCTCAGCAATCAGCCCCAGCATTTT; CDR3aa: CASSLFSVLSNQPQHF
d_gene: .; j_gene: TRBJ2-3; abundance: once; v_gene: TRBV5-1; CDR3nt: TGCGCCAGCAGTCATCGTGGGGGAAATAGCACAGATACGCAGTATTTT; CDR3aa: CASSHRGGNSTDTQYF
d_gene: TRBD2; j_gene: TRBJ2-7; abundance: .; v_gene: TRBV4-2; CDR3nt: TGTGCCAGCAGCCAGACTAGCGGGAGCTACGAGCAGTACTTC; CDR3aa: CASSQTSGSYEQYF
d_gene: .; j_gene: TRBJ1-2; abundance: .; v_gene: TRBV6-4; CDR3nt: TGTGCCAGCAGTGACAACGTACCGCCCTATGGCTACACCTTC; CDR3aa: CASSDNVPPYGYTF
d_gene: .; j_gene: TRBJ2-3; abundance: .; v_gene: TRBV11-3; CDR3nt: TGTGCCAGCACCACGAGGGGGACGGAGGGTAATACGCAGTATTTT; CDR3aa: CASTTRGTEGNTQYF
d_gene: .; j_gene: TRBJ2-5; abundance: .; v_gene: TRBV18; CDR3nt: TGTGCCAGCTCAAAAGGGGTCTCCGAGACCCAGTACTTC; CDR3aa: CASSKGVSETQYF
d_gene: TRBD1; j_gene: TRBJ2-2; abundance: .; v_gene: TRBV2; CDR3nt: TGTGCCAGCAGTCCCGGACAGGGGGGCAGGGGGGAGCTGTTTTTT; CDR3aa: CASSPGQGGRGELFF
d_gene: TRBD2; j_gene: TRBJ2-3; abundance: medium-sized; v_gene: TRBV20-1; CDR3nt: TGCAGTGCTAGTCAGGTGGCTAGCGGTACTAGCACAGATACGCAGTATTTT; CDR3aa: CSASQVASGTSTDTQYF
d_gene: .; j_gene: TRBJ2-3; abundance: .; v_gene: TRBV7-8; CDR3nt: TGTGCCAGCAGCTTAGGGGCAGATACGCAGTATTTT; CDR3aa: CASSLGADTQYF
d_gene: TRBD1; j_gene: TRBJ1-1; abundance: once; v_gene: TRBV5-6; CDR3nt: TGTGCCAGCAGCTCAGAGGGACAGGGGTTTTACGGTGAAGCTTTCTTT; CDR3aa: CASSSEGQGFYGEAFF
d_gene: TRBD2; j_gene: TRBJ2-7; abundance: .; v_gene: TRBV5-3; CDR3nt: TGTGGCACGAGGGCGGGAGTCTACGAGCAGTACTTC; CDR3aa: CGTRAGVYEQYF
d_gene: .; j_gene: TRBJ2-3; abundance: .; v_gene: TRBV3-1/TRBV3-2; CDR3nt: TGTGCCAGCAGCCAGGCGGCGGCGGAAGATACGCAGTATTTT; CDR3aa: CASSQAAAEDTQYF
d_gene: .; j_gene: TRBJ2-7; abundance: .; v_gene: TRBV28; CDR3nt: TGTGCCAGCAGTTCCACCCTTCTGAGTAGGGCCGACGAGCAGTACTTC; CDR3aa: CASSSTLLSRADEQYF
d_gene: TRBD1; j_gene: TRBJ2-7; abundance: once; v_gene: TRBV2; CDR3nt: TGTGCCAGCAGTTGGGACAGGGAATCCTACGAGCAGTACTTC; CDR3aa: CASSWDRESYEQYF
d_gene: .; j_gene: TRBJ1-6; abundance: few; v_gene: TRBV5-1; CDR3nt: TGCGCCAGCAGCCGAACCACAGGGCTTAATTCACCCCTCCACTTT; CDR3aa: CASSRTTGLNSPLHF
d_gene: .; j_gene: TRBJ1-6; abundance: .; v_gene: TRBV7-9; CDR3nt: TGTGCCAGCAGCTTAGAAGGGAATTCACCCCTCCACTTT; CDR3aa: CASSLEGNSPLHF
d_gene: TRBD2; j_gene: TRBJ2-2; abundance: .; v_gene: TRBV27; CDR3nt: TGTGCCAGCAGTTATCTAGCGGGAGGGCCGGAAGGCGGGGAGCTGTTTTTT; CDR3aa: CASSYLAGGPEGGELFF
d_gene: .; j_gene: TRBJ1-1; abundance: once; v_gene: TRBV5-1; CDR3nt: TGCGCCAGCAGTAGACAGAGCCTTGGGACTGAAGCTTTCTTT; CDR3aa: CASSRQSLGTEAFF
d_gene: TRBD2; j_gene: TRBJ2-1; abundance: .; v_gene: TRBV6-4; CDR3nt: TGTGCCAGCAGTGTGTCAAGCGGGAGGGCCATGTTCTTC; CDR3aa: CASSVSSGRAMFF
d_gene: .; j_gene: TRBJ1-5; abundance: .; v_gene: TRBV28; CDR3nt: TGTGCCAGCAGCCCCACCCGTGATACTAGCAATCAGCCCCAGCATTTT; CDR3aa: CASSPTRDTSNQPQHF
d_gene: TRBD1; j_gene: TRBJ1-2; abundance: .; v_gene: TRBV5-1; CDR3nt: TGCGCCAGCAGAGGCGGACAGGGGGGCGATGGCTACACCTTC; CDR3aa: CASRGGQGGDGYTF
d_gene: TRBD2; j_gene: TRBJ2-3; abundance: .; v_gene: TRBV3-1/TRBV3-2; CDR3nt: TGTGCCAGCAGCCAACGTAGCGGGGGGGCTACAGATACGCAGTATTTT; CDR3aa: CASSQRSGGATDTQYF
d_gene: TRBD1; j_gene: TRBJ2-7; abundance: .; v_gene: TRBV29-1; CDR3nt: TGCAGCGTCGAGGGGACAGGGTTCTACGAGCAGTACTTC; CDR3aa: CSVEGTGFYEQYF
d_gene: .; j_gene: TRBJ2-4; abundance: .; v_gene: TRBV10-3; CDR3nt: TGTGCCATCAGTGAATCCCCCCGCGCGGGCTCTCCCATTCAGTACTTC; CDR3aa: CAISESPRAGSPIQYF
d_gene: .; j_gene: TRBJ1-5; abundance: .; v_gene: TRBV9; CDR3nt: TGTGCCAGCAGCGTATCCGGGATAGGTCAGCCCCAGCATTTT; CDR3aa: CASSVSGIGQPQHF
d_gene: TRBD2; j_gene: TRBJ2-5; abundance: .; v_gene: TRBV3-1/TRBV3-2; CDR3nt: TGTGCCAGCAGCCAAGAAGGACTAGCGGGGGGGCGGGAGACCCAGTACTTC; CDR3aa: CASSQEGLAGGRETQYF
d_gene: .; j_gene: TRBJ2-7; abundance: .; v_gene: TRBV7-8; CDR3nt: TGTGCCAGCAGCTTAGAGAGCCCCTGGGGCTCCTACGAGCAGTACTTC; CDR3aa: CASSLESPWGSYEQYF
d_gene: .; j_gene: TRBJ1-5; abundance: few; v_gene: TRBV11-2; CDR3nt: TGTGCCAGCAGCGCGTCAGGGGTTCTGCATCAGCCCCAGCATTTT; CDR3aa: CASSASGVLHQPQHF
d_gene: .; j_gene: TRBJ2-2; abundance: .; v_gene: TRBV6-5; CDR3nt: TGTGCCAGCAGTTACTCGCCAGAAAGGTCCGGGGAGCTGTTTTTT; CDR3aa: CASSYSPERSGELFF
d_gene: TRBD1; j_gene: TRBJ1-6; abundance: .; v_gene: TRBV6-5; CDR3nt: TGTGCCAGCACGAGGGACAGGGGCCGTTCACCCCTCCACTTT; CDR3aa: CASTRDRGRSPLHF
d_gene: .; j_gene: TRBJ1-2; abundance: .; v_gene: TRBV13; CDR3nt: TGTGCCAGCAGCCCCAGGGACACCGCTTATGGCTACACCTTC; CDR3aa: CASSPRDTAYGYTF
d_gene: .; j_gene: TRBJ1-2; abundance: .; v_gene: TRBV5-4; CDR3nt: TGTGCCAGCAGCCTGGGGGAGGGGTACTATGGCTACACCTTC; CDR3aa: CASSLGEGYYGYTF
d_gene: .; j_gene: TRBJ2-2; abundance: .; v_gene: TRBV7-2; CDR3nt: TGTGCCAGCTCTACCATGAACACCGGGGAGCTGTTTTTT; CDR3aa: CASSTMNTGELFF
d_gene: TRBD1; j_gene: TRBJ2-2; abundance: .; v_gene: TRBV19; CDR3nt: TGTGCCAGTAGTTCTGCCGGGACAGGGGGCACCGGGGAGCTGTTTTTT; CDR3aa: CASSSAGTGGTGELFF
d_gene: .; j_gene: TRBJ1-5; abundance: .; v_gene: TRBV19; CDR3nt: TGTGCCAGTAGCTCTGAATTATTCGGGTATCAGCCCCAGCATTTT; CDR3aa: CASSSELFGYQPQHF
d_gene: TRBD1; j_gene: TRBJ1-4; abundance: .; v_gene: TRBV7-2; CDR3nt: TGTGCCAGCAGCCCCGGGACAGGGTGGGAAAAACTGTTTTTT; CDR3aa: CASSPGTGWEKLFF
d_gene: .; j_gene: TRBJ2-7; abundance: .; v_gene: TRBV7-9; CDR3nt: TGTGCCAGCAGCATCGGCCAGGGATTCTACGAGCAGTACTTC; CDR3aa: CASSIGQGFYEQYF
d_gene: .; j_gene: TRBJ2-7; abundance: .; v_gene: TRBV28; CDR3nt: TGTGCCAGCAGCCCCGACGGGTACGAGCAGTACTTC; CDR3aa: CASSPDGYEQYF
d_gene: TRBD1; j_gene: TRBJ1-6; abundance: .; v_gene: TRBV29-1; CDR3nt: TGCAGCGTTCGACAGGGGCTAGGTTCACCCCTCCACTTT; CDR3aa: CSVRQGLGSPLHF